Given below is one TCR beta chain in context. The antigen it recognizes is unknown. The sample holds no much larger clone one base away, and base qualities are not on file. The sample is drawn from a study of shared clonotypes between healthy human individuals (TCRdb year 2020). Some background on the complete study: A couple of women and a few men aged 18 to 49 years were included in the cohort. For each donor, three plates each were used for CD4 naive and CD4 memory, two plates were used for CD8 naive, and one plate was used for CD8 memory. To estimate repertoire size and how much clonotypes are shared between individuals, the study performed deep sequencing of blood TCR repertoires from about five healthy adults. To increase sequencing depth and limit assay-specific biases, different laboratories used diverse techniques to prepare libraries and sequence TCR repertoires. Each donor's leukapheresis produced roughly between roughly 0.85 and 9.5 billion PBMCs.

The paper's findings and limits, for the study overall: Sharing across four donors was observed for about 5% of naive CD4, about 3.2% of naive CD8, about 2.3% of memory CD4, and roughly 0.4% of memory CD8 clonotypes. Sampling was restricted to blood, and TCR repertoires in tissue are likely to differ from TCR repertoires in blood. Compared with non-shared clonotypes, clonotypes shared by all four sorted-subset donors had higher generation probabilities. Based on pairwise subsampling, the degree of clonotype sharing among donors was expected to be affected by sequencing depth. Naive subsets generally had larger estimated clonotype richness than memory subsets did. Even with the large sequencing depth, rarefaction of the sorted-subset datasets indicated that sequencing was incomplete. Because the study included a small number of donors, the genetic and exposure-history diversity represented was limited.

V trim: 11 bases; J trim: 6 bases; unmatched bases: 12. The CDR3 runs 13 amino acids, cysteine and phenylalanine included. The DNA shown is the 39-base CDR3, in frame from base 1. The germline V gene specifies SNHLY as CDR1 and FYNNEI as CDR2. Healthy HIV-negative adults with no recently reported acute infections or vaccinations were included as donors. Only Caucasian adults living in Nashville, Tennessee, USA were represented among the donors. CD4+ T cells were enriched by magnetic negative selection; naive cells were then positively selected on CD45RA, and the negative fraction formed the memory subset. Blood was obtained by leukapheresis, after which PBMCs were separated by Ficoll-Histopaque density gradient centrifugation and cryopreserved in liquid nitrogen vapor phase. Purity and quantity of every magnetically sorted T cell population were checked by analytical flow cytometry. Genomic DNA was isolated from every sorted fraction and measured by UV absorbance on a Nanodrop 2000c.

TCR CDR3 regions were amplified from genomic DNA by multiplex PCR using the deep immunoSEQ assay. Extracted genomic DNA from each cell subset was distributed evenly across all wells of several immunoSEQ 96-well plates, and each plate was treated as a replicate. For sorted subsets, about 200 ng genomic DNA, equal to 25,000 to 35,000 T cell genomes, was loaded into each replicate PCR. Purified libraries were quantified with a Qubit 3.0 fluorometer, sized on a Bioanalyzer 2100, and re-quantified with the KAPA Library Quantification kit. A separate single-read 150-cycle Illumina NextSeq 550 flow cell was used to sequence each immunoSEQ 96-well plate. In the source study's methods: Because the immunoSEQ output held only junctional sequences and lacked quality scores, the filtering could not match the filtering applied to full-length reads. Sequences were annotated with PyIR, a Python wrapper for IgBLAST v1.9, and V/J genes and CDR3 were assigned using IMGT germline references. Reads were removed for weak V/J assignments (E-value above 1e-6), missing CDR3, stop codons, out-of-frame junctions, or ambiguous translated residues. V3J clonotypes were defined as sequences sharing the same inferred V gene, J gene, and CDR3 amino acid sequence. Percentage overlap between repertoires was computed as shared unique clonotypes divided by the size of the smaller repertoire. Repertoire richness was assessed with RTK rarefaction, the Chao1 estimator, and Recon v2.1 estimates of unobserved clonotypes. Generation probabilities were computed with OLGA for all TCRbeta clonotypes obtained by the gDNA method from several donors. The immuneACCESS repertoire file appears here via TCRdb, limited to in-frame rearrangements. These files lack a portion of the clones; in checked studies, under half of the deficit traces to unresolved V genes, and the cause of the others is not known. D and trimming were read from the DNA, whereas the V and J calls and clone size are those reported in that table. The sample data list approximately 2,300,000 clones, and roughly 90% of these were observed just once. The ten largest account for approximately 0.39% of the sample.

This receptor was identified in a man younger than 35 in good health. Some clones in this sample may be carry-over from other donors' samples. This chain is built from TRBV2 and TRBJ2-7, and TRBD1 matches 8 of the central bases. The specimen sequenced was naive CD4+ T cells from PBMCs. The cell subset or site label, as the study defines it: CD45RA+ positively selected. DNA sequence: TGTGCCTCCCAATGGAGGACAGGGTCCGAGCAGTACTTC. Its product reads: CASQWRTGSEQYF.